A single sample gave rise to the 16 T cell receptor beta chains below, sequenced in a study of T cell changes during pregnancy in multiple sclerosis (dated by TCRdb to between 2019 and 2020). The library was generated by the immunoSEQ multiplex PCR assay. TCRdb obtained this table from immuneACCESS and retained in-frame rearrangements with V and J assigned. These tables miss some clones; where compared with another copy, unresolved V genes account for less than half of the shortfall, and the remainder is unexplained. The table for this sample lists roughly 27,000 clones; about nine tenths of them were counted only once. Less than 10% of the sample goes to the ten largest clones. The input for sequencing was CD8+ T cells from peripheral blood mononuclear cells, taken in the second trimester of pregnancy. These receptor sequences come from a female donor with multiple sclerosis, enrolled in a pregnancy study.

This clone appeared a few times. CDR3 nucleotide sequence: TGTGCCAGTAGTATCGGGACAGTCAGTGGCTACACCTTC. Its translation: CASSIGTVSGYTF. The chain links TRBV19 to TRBJ1-2; the match to TRBD1 covers 7 bases. The CDR3 sequence is 13 residues long. J lost 7 bases, V lost 3 bases, and 5 bases had no gene match. Germline values: CDR1 LNHDA, CDR2 SQIVND (reference sequence).

The chain is built from TRBV6-5 and TRBJ2-1; 7 bases are shared with TRBD1. The CDR3 consists of 14 residues. In germline, CDR1 is MNHEY, CDR2 SVGAGI. The junction had 5 bases not matched to a gene; V was cut back by 6 bases and J by 3 bases. The CDR3 sequence is CASRSGQNYNEQFF. Here the CDR3 DNA reads TGTGCCAGCAGATCGGGACAGAACTACAATGAGCAGTTCTTC.

Comments on this clone: Other DNA sequences from this sample encode an identical CDR3 as well. V gene TRBV29-1 combines with J gene TRBJ2-1, with a possible D match to TRBD1 (7 bases). The CDR3 length is 14 residues. The germline gives CDR1 SQVTM, CDR2 ANQGSEA. V dropped 3 bases and J dropped 4 bases, with 13 bases sitting between them. CDR3 loop: CSVDRGDRYNEQFF. CDR3 DNA sequence: TGCAGCGTTGATCGCGGGGACAGATACAATGAGCAGTTCTTC.

This chain joins TRBV9 and TRBJ2-3; 10 bases map to TRBD1. Germline V CDR1 and CDR2: SGDLS, YYNGEE. The CDR3 sequence is 14 residues long. V lost 3 bases to trimming and J lost 7 bases; unmatched junction nucleotides: 5. CDR3 coding DNA: TGTGCCAGCAGCGCATGGACAGGGGGAAATACGCAGTATTTT. This gives the protein CASSAWTGGNTQYF.

This rearrangement joins TRBV6-4 to TRBJ2-1; TRBD2 matches at 11 bases. The CDR3 contains 15 residues. The germline CDR1 and CDR2 sequences are MRHNA and SNTAGT. With 2 bases clipped from V and 6 bases from J, the junction kept 3 bases outside the gene matches. The CDR3 DNA follows: TGTGCCAGCAGTGACGATAGCGGGGGGGCCAATGAGCAGTTCTTC. Protein product: CASSDDSGGANEQFF.

This sequence joins TRBV19 and TRBJ1-4; tentatively, D is TRBD1 (6 bases). The ends were cut back, 4 bases at V and 7 bases at J, with 19 bases in the middle. This CDR3 spans 16 amino acids. CDR1 and CDR2 (germline): LNHDA, SQIVND (reference sequence). CDR3 coding DNA: TGTGCCAGTAGTACCCACAGGGATTACCGTACTGAAAAACTGTTTTTT. Residues: CASSTHRDYRTEKLFF.

The rearrangement links TRBV9 to TRBJ1-4, with 8 positions matching TRBD1. The trim removed 4 bases at V and 7 bases at J, leaving 9 bases unmatched. Germline lookup yields CDR1 SGDLS and CDR2 YYNGEE. The length of the CDR3 is 15 residues. CDR3 in amino acids: CASSLTGGYSEKLFF. Here the CDR3 DNA reads TGTGCCAGCAGCCTTACAGGGGGTTATAGTGAAAAACTGTTTTTT. Using reference TRBV9 and TRBJ1-4 for the parts outside the CDR3, the full variable domain is DSGVTQTPKHLITATGQRVTLRCSPRSGDLSVYWYQQSLDQGLQFLIQYYNGEERAKGNILERFSAQQFPDLHSELNLSSLELGDSALYFCASSLTGGYSEKLFFGSGTQLSVL.

This clone came up once. The rearrangement links TRBV13 to TRBJ2-7; 7 bases match TRBD1. The ends lost 6 bases at V and 6 bases at J; junction bases unmatched: 8. Germline V gene sequence: CDR1 PRHDT, CDR2 FYEKMQ (reference sequence). The CDR3 runs 13 residues. CDR3 in amino acids: CASRTGRSGEQYF. The DNA of the CDR3 is TGTGCCAGCAGGACAGGGCGGAGTGGCGAGCAGTACTTC.

The chain recombines TRBV27 with TRBJ1-2; D gene unclear. Germline CDR1 and CDR2: MNHEY and SMNVEV (reference sequence). The CDR3 runs 13 residues. Deletions cut 3 bases from V and 4 bases from J, with 9 bases between. The chain's CDR3 is CASSFGGFYGYTF. CDR3 sequence (DNA): TGTGCCAGCAGTTTTGGCGGGTTCTATGGCTACACCTTC.

The chain couples TRBV15 to TRBJ1-5; D gene unclear. The CDR3 is made up of 15 amino acids. Germline CDR1 is LNHNV and CDR2 is YYDKDF (reference sequence). The ends were cut back, 1 base at V and 8 bases at J, with 15 bases in the middle. CDR3 protein: CATSRVRAPLEPQHF. The DNA for the CDR3 is TGTGCCACCAGCAGAGTTCGAGCCCCTCTTGAGCCCCAGCATTTT. Using reference TRBV15 and TRBJ1-5 for the parts outside the CDR3, the full variable domain is DAMVIQNPRYQVTQFGKPVTLSCSQTLNHNVMYWYQQKSSQAPKLLFHYYDKDFNNEADTPDNFQSRRPNTSFCFLDIRSPGLGDTAMYLCATSRVRAPLEPQHFGDGTRLSIL.

V is TRBV10-2 and J is TRBJ2-5; 11 nucleotides line up with TRBD2. The germline gives CDR1 WSHSY, CDR2 SAAADI. The V segment lost 5 bases and the J segment 5 bases; nucleotides outside the gene matches: 7. The CDR3 runs to 15 residues. The DNA for the CDR3 is TGCGCCAGCAGTCCCATAGCGGGGGGGCAGGAGACCCAGTACTTC. It translates to CASSPIAGGQETQYF.

This clone was counted a single time. V usage is TRBV10-2 and J usage is TRBJ2-7; a weak D match, TRBD1 (6 bases). The CDR3 length is 14 residues. Looked up from germline, CDR1 is WSHSY and CDR2 is SAAADI. Trimming took 7 bases from V and 7 from J, leaving 20 bases between them. DNA of the CDR3: TGCGCCAGCACCTGGACAGCCCTAGGGGGTGAGCAGTACTTC. Amino acids: CASTWTALGGEQYF.

The chain has TRBV7-9 and TRBJ2-6; TRBD1 aligns across 9 bases. The CDR3 consists of 18 residues. Germline loops: CDR1 SEHNR, CDR2 FQNEAQ (reference sequence). J gave up 2 bases and V 5 bases, and 10 bases lay outside the gene matches. CDR3 region: CASSHSDRGVPGANVLTF. CDR3 in DNA: TGTGCCAGCAGCCATTCGGACAGGGGAGTCCCTGGGGCCAACGTCCTGACTTTC.

The chain links TRBV11-2 to TRBJ2-7, with TRBD1 matching 12 bases. Germline V gene data show CDR1 as SGHAT and CDR2 as FQNNGV. This CDR3 spans 18 amino acids. The V segment lost 4 bases and the J segment 4 bases; nucleotides outside the gene matches: 14. In DNA form, the CDR3 reads TGTGCCAGCAGCTCATTAGGGGCGGGACAGGGGGCGGAATACGAGCAGTACTTC. Residues: CASSSLGAGQGAEYEQYF.

This clone was detected only a few times. The chain combines TRBV15 with TRBJ1-2, with TRBD1 matching 10 bases. The CDR3 extends over 15 amino acids. Per germline, CDR1 LNHNV and CDR2 YYDKDF (reference sequence). After removal of 3 bases from V and 6 bases from J, the junction contained 7 bases not matched to a gene. The CDR3 is CATSSGTGEVDGYTF. For the CDR3, the DNA is TGTGCCACCAGCAGCGGGACAGGGGAGGTGGATGGCTACACCTTC.

The chain links TRBV6-4 to TRBJ1-1, with D unclear. The CDR3 is 16 amino acids. The germline V gene has CDR1 MRHNA and CDR2 SNTAGT. V was pared by 0 bases and J by 3 bases, with 14 bases between. The CDR3 coding sequence is TGTGCCAGCAGTGACTCATGCGGGGTTTTGGACACTGAAGCTTTCTTT. Its translation is CASSDSCGVLDTEAFF.